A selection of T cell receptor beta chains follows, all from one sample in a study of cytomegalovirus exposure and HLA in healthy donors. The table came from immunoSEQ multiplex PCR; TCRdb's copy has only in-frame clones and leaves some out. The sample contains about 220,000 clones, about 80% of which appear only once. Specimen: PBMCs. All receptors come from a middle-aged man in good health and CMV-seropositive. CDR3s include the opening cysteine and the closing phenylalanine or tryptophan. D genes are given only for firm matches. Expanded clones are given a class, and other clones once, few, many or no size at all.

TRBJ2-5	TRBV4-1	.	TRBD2	TGCGCCAGCAGCCTTCGAGGGCGGGGCCGGGCCATGGGGGGGGAGACCCAGTACTTC	CASSLRGRGRAMGGETQYF
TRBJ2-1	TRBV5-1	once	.	TGCGCCAGCAGCTTTGGCAGTTACAATGAGCAGTTCTTC	CASSFGSYNEQFF
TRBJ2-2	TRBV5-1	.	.	TGCGCCAGCAGCCAGGGTAGAGCCGGGGAGCTGTTTTTT	CASSQGRAGELFF
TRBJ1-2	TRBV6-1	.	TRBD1	TGTGCCAGCAACACCGGGACAGCCTATGGCTACACCTTC	CASNTGTAYGYTF
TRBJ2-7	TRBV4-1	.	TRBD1	TGCGCCAGCAGCCATGGACAGGGGGCGCGGGACGAGCAGTACTTC	CASSHGQGARDEQYF
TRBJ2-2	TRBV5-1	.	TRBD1	TGCGCCAGCAGCTTCCGGACAGGGAACACCGGGGAGCTGTTTTTT	CASSFRTGNTGELFF
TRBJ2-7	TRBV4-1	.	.	TGCGCCAGCAGCCAAGATCTAGTGTCCTCAGGGTACGAGCAGTACTTC	CASSQDLVSSGYEQYF
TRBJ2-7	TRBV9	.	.	TGTGCCAGCAGCGTAGAAGGTAGCGGATCCTACGAGCAGTACTTC	CASSVEGSGSYEQYF
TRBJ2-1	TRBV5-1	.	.	TGCGCCAGCAGCCGAGGGGGACGGGAAAACAATGAGCAGTTCTTC	CASSRGGRENNEQFF
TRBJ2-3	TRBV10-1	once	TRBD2	TGCGCCAGCAGTGTCCGAGCGGGAGGGGCAACAGATACGCAGTATTTT	CASSVRAGGATDTQYF
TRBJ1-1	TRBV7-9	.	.	TGTTCCAGCAGTCGTTTGAACACTGAAGCTTTCTTT	CSSSRLNTEAFF
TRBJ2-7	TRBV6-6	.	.	TGTGCCAGCAGTCCCCGGGGGGAGCAGTACTTC	CASSPRGEQYF
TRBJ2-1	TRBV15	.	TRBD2	TGTGCCACCAGCAGCCCGGTACTAGCGGGAGGACCCAATGAGCAGTTCTTC	CATSSPVLAGGPNEQFF
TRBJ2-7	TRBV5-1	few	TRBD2	TGCGCCAGCAGCTTGGGACTAGCGGGAGTCAGCGACGAGCAGTACTTC	CASSLGLAGVSDEQYF
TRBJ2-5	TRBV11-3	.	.	TGTGCCAGCAGCCCTATGGTAACAGGGAACCAAGAGACCCAGTACTTC	CASSPMVTGNQETQYF
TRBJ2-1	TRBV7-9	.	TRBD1	TGTGCCAGCAGCTTACCGTCAGCCCCGGGACAGCATTCCTACAATGAGCAGTTCTTC	CASSLPSAPGQHSYNEQFF
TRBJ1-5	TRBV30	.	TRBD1	TGTGCCTCCTCGTCAGGGACAGTCCAGCATTTT	CASSSGTVQHF
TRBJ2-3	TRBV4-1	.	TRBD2	TGCGCCAGCAGCCAAGGGGCCTCCCTGGGACTAGCGGGGGATACGCAGTATTTT	CASSQGASLGLAGDTQYF
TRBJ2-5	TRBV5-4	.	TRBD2	TGTGCCAGCAGCTTGGGTAGGACTAGCGGGATTATGGCAGAGACCCAGTACTTC	CASSLGRTSGIMAETQYF
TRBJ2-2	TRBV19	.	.	TGTGCCACCCAGGACATTGCGAACACCGGGGAGCTGTTTTTT	CATQDIANTGELFF
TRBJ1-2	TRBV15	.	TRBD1	TGTGCCACCAGCAGAGTAGACAGGGGGAGGGGCTACACCTTC	CATSRVDRGRGYTF
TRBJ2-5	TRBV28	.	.	TGTGCCAGCAGTTTACCCCCGGGAGAGACCCAGTACTTC	CASSLPPGETQYF
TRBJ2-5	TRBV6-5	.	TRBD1	TGTGCCATTGGGCGGGACAGGGCCCAAGAGACCCAGTACTTC	CAIGRDRAQETQYF
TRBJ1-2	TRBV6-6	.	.	TGTGCCAGCAGTATCCCCGGGGGAACAAATGGCTACACCTTC	CASSIPGGTNGYTF
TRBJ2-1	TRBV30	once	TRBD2	TGTGCCTGGAGTGGCAGGGCTAGCGGGGCCTACAATGAGCAGTTCTTC	CAWSGRASGAYNEQFF
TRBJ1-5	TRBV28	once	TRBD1	TGTGCCAGCAGTTTACTCGACAGGGATCAGCCCCAGCATTTT	CASSLLDRDQPQHF
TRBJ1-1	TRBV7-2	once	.	TGTGCCAGCAGCTTAGATGGGAGGAAAGCTGAAGCTTTCTTT	CASSLDGRKAEAFF
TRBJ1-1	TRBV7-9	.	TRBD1	TGTGCCAGCAGCTTACAGGGGGCGGTGAACACTGAAGCTTTCTTT	CASSLQGAVNTEAFF
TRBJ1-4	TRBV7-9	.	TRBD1	TGTGCCAGCAGCTTAAAATCGACCGGGACAGGGAAACTGTTTTTT	CASSLKSTGTGKLFF
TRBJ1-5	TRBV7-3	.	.	TGTGCCAGCAGCGCTCCAGGGTTACGAGAACAGCCCCAGCATTTT	CASSAPGLREQPQHF
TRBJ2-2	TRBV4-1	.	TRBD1	TGCGCCAGCAGCCAGGAGGACAGGACCACCGGGGAGCTGTTTTTT	CASSQEDRTTGELFF
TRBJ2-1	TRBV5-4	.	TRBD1	TGTGCCAGCAGCTTGGTGACAGGGGGTGGGAACAATGAGCAGTTCTTC	CASSLVTGGGNNEQFF
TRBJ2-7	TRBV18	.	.	TGTGCCAGCTCACTCCAAACTGGGGGCGGCGAGCAGTACTTC	CASSLQTGGGEQYF
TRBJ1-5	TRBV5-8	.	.	TGTGCCAGCAGCTCCGGAGGCCATCAGCCCCAGCATTTT	CASSSGGHQPQHF
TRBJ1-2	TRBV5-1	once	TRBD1	TGCGCCAGCAAATGGGACAGGGGGCATGACACCTTC	CASKWDRGHDTF
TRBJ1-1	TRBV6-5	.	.	TGTGCCAGCAGAGCCACTCGGGAAATAGGGACTGAAGCTTTCTTT	CASRATREIGTEAFF
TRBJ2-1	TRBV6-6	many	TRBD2	TGTGCCAGCAGTTCTGGGACTAGCGGGAGGGCTCCGTTCTTC	CASSSGTSGRAPFF
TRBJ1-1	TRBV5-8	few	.	TGTGCCAGCAGCTTGATGGCAGGGGAGAACACTGAAGCTTTCTTT	CASSLMAGENTEAFF
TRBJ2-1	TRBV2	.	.	TGTGCCAGCAGCCCCGACTGGTACAATGAGCAGTTCTTC	CASSPDWYNEQFF
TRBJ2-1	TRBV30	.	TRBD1	TGTGCCTGGAGTCCGAACAGGGGGCCTGAGCAGTTCTTC	CAWSPNRGPEQFF
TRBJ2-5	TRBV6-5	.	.	TGTGCCAGCAGTTCCCTACAAGAGACCCAGTACTTC	CASSSLQETQYF
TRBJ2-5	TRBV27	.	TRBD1	TGTGCCAGCAGGGAACAGGGGGCGAGGGAGACCCAGTACTTC	CASREQGARETQYF
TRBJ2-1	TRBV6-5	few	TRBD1	TGTGCCAGCAGTCTCGGGACAGATTACAATGAGCAGTTCTTC	CASSLGTDYNEQFF
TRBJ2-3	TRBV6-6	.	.	TGTGCCAGCAGTGCGCGGGATACTGATACGCAGTATTTT	CASSARDTDTQYF
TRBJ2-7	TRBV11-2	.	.	TGTGCCAGCAGCTTAGGTGGACAGACTGAGCAGTACTTC	CASSLGGQTEQYF
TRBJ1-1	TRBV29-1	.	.	TGCAGCGTTGAAGATCCGTCGAACACTGAAGCTTTCTTT	CSVEDPSNTEAFF